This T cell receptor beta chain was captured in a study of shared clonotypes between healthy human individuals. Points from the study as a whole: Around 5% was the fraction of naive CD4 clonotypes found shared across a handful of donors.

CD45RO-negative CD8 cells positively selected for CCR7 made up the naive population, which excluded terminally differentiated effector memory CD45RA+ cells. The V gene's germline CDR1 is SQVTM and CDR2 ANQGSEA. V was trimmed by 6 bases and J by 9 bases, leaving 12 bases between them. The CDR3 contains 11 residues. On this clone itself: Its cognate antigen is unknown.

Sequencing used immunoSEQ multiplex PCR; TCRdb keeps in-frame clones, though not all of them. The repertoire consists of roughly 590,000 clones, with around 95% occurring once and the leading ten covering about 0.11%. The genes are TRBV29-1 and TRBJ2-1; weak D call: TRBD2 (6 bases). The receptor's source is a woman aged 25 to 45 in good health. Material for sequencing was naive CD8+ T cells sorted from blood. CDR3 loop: CSVPRGSEQFF. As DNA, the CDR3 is TGCAGCGTACCCCGGGGGTCTGAGCAGTTCTTC.